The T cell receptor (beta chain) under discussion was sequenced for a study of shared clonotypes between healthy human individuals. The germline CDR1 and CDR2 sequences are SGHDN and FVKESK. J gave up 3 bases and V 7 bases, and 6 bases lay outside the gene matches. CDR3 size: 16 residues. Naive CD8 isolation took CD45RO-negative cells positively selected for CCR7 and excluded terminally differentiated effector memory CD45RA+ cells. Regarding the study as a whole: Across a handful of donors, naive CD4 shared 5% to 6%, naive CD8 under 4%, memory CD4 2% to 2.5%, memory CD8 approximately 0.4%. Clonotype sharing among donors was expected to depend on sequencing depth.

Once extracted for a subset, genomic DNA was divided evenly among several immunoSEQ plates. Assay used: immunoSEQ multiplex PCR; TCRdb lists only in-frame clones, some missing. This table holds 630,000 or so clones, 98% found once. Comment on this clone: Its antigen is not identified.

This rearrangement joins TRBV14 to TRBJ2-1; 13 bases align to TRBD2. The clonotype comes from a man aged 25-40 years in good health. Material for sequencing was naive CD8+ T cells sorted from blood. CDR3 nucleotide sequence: TGTGCCAGCACCCCACTAGCGGGAGGGTTCTACAATGAGCAGTTCTTC. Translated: CASTPLAGGFYNEQFF.